One sample yielded the 21 T cell receptor beta chains listed below, sequenced in a study of beta chain features in type 1 diabetes. Study conclusions and caveats: Shorter TCRB CDR3s, moderately but significantly so, marked every one of the four CD4+ subsets in Type 1 diabetes patients.

All of the isolated RNA was reverse transcribed, so expressed TCRB transcripts were sequenced. The repertoire was sequenced with immunoSEQ multiplex PCR; TCRdb's copy has only in-frame clones and lacks some. The profile shows roughly 260,000 clones, around 21% of them singletons. What these receptors recognize is not known. Sequencing was carried out using naive CD4+ T cells from blood. Every receptor here comes from a middle-aged woman with type 1 diabetes.

The rearrangement joins TRBV27 to TRBJ2-1; 7 bases are shared with TRBD2. Germline V gene sequence: CDR1 MNHEY, CDR2 SMNVEV (reference sequence). This CDR3 spans 14 amino acids. Losses at the gene ends were 5 bases for V and 0 bases for J; bases not matched to a gene: 1. CDR3 DNA sequence: TGTGCCAGCAGTACGGGAGGCTCCTACAATGAGCAGTTCTTC. This translates into CASSTGGSYNEQFF.

This clone occurred a few times. This chain connects TRBV5-1 to TRBJ2-7; 8 bases are shared with TRBD2. V lost 4 bases, J lost 5 bases, and 11 bases stayed unmatched. The CDR3 totals 15 residues. Germline V gives CDR1 SGHRS, CDR2 YFSETQ. The CDR3 sequence is CASSPPEREGHEQYF. DNA for the CDR3: TGCGCCAGCAGCCCCCCGGAACGGGAGGGTCACGAGCAGTACTTC.

The chain joins TRBV7-2 to TRBJ2-5; 8 nucleotides match TRBD1. Per germline, CDR1 SGHTA and CDR2 FQGNSA. This CDR3 is built from 13 residues. J lost 5 bases, V lost 6 bases, and 5 bases had no gene match. The CDR3 DNA is TGTGCCAGCAGTCTCCAGGGGGCGGAGACCCAGTACTTC. Amino acids: CASSLQGAETQYF.

This sequence joins TRBV5-1 and TRBJ2-3; TRBD2 is a possible D gene (6 bases). The CDR3 consists of 16 residues. The ends were cut back, 3 bases at V and 3 bases at J, with 17 bases in the middle. Germline V gives CDR1 SGHRS, CDR2 YFSETQ. The chain's CDR3 is CASSSGLGGLTDTQYF. For the CDR3, the DNA is TGCGCCAGCAGCTCGGGACTCGGAGGCCTTACAGATACGCAGTATTTT.

A few counts support this clone. V and J are TRBV29-1 and TRBJ2-3; possible D gene TRBD2, 6 bases. CDR1 is SQVTM and CDR2 is ANQGSEA in the germline V gene. The CDR3 contains 17 residues. V shed 0 bases and J shed 3 bases, with 19 bases lying between them. The chain's CDR3 is CSVEDGMGPGSTDTQYF. CDR3 sequence (DNA): TGCAGCGTTGAAGATGGGATGGGCCCCGGGAGTACAGATACGCAGTATTTT.

This clone was picked up a small number of times. CDR3 protein: CASSFSGAPQHF. The CDR3 region has the DNA TGTGCCAGCAGCTTTTCGGGTGCGCCCCAGCATTTT. This chain uses TRBV5-6 with TRBJ1-5; D unresolved. The CDR3 extends over 12 amino acids. Germline lookup yields CDR1 SGHDT and CDR2 YYEEEE. Trimming removed 2 bases from V and 9 bases from J, with 9 bases in between.

The chain combines TRBV5-1 with TRBJ1-2; no clear D. The CDR3 is 13 residues long. The V and J ends lost 2 bases and 6 bases respectively, with 11 bases between them. CDR1 and CDR2 (germline): SGHRS, YFSETQ. The CDR3 region is CASSFSTENGYTF. The CDR3 DNA sequence: TGCGCCAGCAGCTTCAGCACAGAAAATGGCTACACCTTC.

Only a few counts were recorded for this clone. This chain uses TRBV7-6 with TRBJ2-7; D is perhaps TRBD2 (5 bases). CDR1 is SGHVS and CDR2 is FNYEAQ in the germline V gene. V shed 5 bases and J shed 5 bases, with 19 bases lying between them. The CDR3 totals 15 residues. Here the CDR3 reads CASSPLFRVSDEQYF. In nucleotides, the CDR3 is TGTGCCAGCAGCCCCCTATTTAGGGTTAGCGACGAGCAGTACTTC.

This chain links TRBV4-1 with TRBJ1-4; D gene unclear. CDR3 size: 18 residues. Germline-derived CDR1 and CDR2 are MGHRA and YSYEKL. Deletions cut 0 bases from V and 4 bases from J, with 18 bases between. The CDR3 spells CASSQEKKMAAFNEKLFF. DNA for the CDR3: TGCGCCAGCAGCCAAGAAAAAAAGATGGCAGCGTTTAATGAAAAACTGTTTTTT.

This clone was recorded a few times. The V and J genes are TRBV7-2 and TRBJ1-5; D perhaps matches TRBD1 (5 bases). Trimming removed 5 bases at V and 1 base at J, with 12 bases between. The germline CDR1 and CDR2 sequences are SGHTA and FQGNSA. The CDR3 spans 15 residues. CDR3 amino acids: CASSPRQRSNQPQHF. CDR3 nucleotide sequence: TGTGCCAGCAGCCCTAGACAGCGAAGCAATCAGCCCCAGCATTTT.

V and J are TRBV15 and TRBJ2-5, with D hard to call. V was shortened by 0 bases and J by 5 bases, with 4 bases between the two germline ends. The germline gives CDR1 LNHNV, CDR2 YYDKDF (reference sequence). This CDR3 has 12 amino acids. The CDR3 nucleotides read TGTGCCACCAGCAGAGATGCGGAGACCCAGTACTTC. This encodes CATSRDAETQYF.

This sequence joins TRBV7-9 and TRBJ1-1; 7 bases match TRBD1. With 7 bases clipped from V and 4 bases from J, the junction kept 21 bases outside the gene matches. The CDR3 runs 18 residues. The germline CDR1 and CDR2 sequences are SEHNR and FQNEAQ (reference sequence). The CDR3 DNA follows: TGTGCCAGCACCGACCTCGCAGGGGCAGGGGGAGTTGGCACTGAAGCTTTCTTT. Translating gives CASTDLAGAGGVGTEAFF.

This sequence joins TRBV15 and TRBJ1-5; 7 bases are shared with TRBD1. CDR1 is LNHNV and CDR2 is YYDKDF in the germline V gene (reference sequence). The V and J ends lost 3 bases and 11 bases, in that order; junction bases with no gene match: 10. This CDR3 is built from 14 residues. CDR3 residues: CATSSTGAVRAQHF. The DNA for the CDR3 is TGTGCCACCAGCAGCACAGGGGCGGTTAGGGCCCAGCATTTT.

V is TRBV30 and J is TRBJ2-5, with 7 bases that match TRBD2. CDR1 and CDR2 from the germline V gene are GTSNPN and SVGIG (reference sequence). V lost 4 bases to trimming and J lost 5 bases; unmatched junction nucleotides: 10. This CDR3 spans 14 amino acids. CDR3 coding DNA: TGTGCCTGGACCCGACTAGCCCCCGGGGAGACCCAGTACTTC. Its translation: CAWTRLAPGETQYF.

The rearrangement uses TRBV6-1 and TRBJ1-1; unclear D gene. Germline values: CDR1 MNHNS, CDR2 SASEGT. V dropped 8 bases and J dropped 1 base, with 11 bases sitting between them. This CDR3 contains 13 residues. The CDR3 DNA reads TGTGCCAGCTCCTGGGAGGAGAACACTGAAGCTTTCTTT. It translates to CASSWEENTEAFF.

The chain employs TRBV29-1 and TRBJ1-3; unclear D gene. This CDR3 is 12 amino acids long. Looked up from germline, CDR1 is SQVTM and CDR2 is ANQGSEA. Trimming left V 4 bases short and J 0 bases short, with 4 bases between. The CDR3 here is CSVAVSGNTIYF. The CDR3 bases are TGCAGCGTTGCCGTCTCTGGAAACACCATATATTTT.

The genes are TRBV19 and TRBJ1-2; TRBD1 aligns across 11 bases. In germline, CDR1 is LNHDA, CDR2 SQIVND (reference sequence). The CDR3 totals 13 residues. J gave up 6 bases and V 7 bases, and 4 bases lay outside the gene matches. CDR3 coding DNA: TGTGCCAGTACCGCGGGACAGGGGGATGGCTACACCTTC. Protein: CASTAGQGDGYTF.

Only a few counts were recorded for this clone. CDR3 residues: CAWRQGSATNEKLFF. The CDR3 bases are TGTGCCTGGCGACAGGGCTCTGCAACTAATGAAAAACTGTTTTTT. The chain carries TRBV30 and TRBJ1-4, with TRBD1 matching 7 bases. V lost 5 bases and J lost 0; bases outside the gene matches: 6. Germline CDR1 reads GTSNPN; CDR2 reads SVGIG (reference sequence). This CDR3 is built from 15 residues.

This clone was observed a handful of times. The chain links TRBV4-3 to TRBJ1-4; 8 bases match TRBD1. The CDR3 spans 16 residues. CDR1 and CDR2 (germline): LGHNA, YSLEER. With V trimmed by 0 bases and J by 7 bases, 7 bases remained unmatched. The CDR3 nucleotides read TGCGCCAGCAGCCAAGATTGGGGCAGGGGGCGTGAAAAACTGTTTTTT. Amino acids: CASSQDWGRGREKLFF.

This clone was recorded only once. The chain combines TRBV9 with TRBJ1-6; 8 bases are shared with TRBD1. The CDR3 runs to 16 residues. CDR1 and CDR2 from the germline V gene are SGDLS and YYNGEE. V was clipped by 2 bases and J by 3 bases; unmatched bases: 4. Here the CDR3 reads CASSVTGTGYNSPLHF. CDR3 sequence (DNA): TGTGCCAGCAGCGTTACCGGGACAGGCTATAATTCACCCCTCCACTTT.

This clone was counted only a few times. V usage is TRBV4-3 and J usage is TRBJ2-5; 8 bases line up with TRBD2. Trimming removed 4 bases from V and 1 base from J; junction bases left unmatched: 5. CDR1 is LGHNA and CDR2 is YSLEER in the germline V gene. There are 15 residues in the CDR3. The CDR3 region is CASSPGTSGQETQYF. The CDR3 DNA is TGCGCCAGCAGCCCCGGGACTAGTGGCCAAGAGACCCAGTACTTC.